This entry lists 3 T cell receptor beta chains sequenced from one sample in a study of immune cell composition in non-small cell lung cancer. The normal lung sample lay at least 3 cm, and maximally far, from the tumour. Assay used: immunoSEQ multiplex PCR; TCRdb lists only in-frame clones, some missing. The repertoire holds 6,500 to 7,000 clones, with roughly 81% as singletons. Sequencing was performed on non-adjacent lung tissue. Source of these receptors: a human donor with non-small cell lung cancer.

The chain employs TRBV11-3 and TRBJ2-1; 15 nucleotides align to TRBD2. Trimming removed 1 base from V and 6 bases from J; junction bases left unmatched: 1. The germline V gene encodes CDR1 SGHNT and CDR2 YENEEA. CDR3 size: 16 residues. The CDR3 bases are TGTGCCAGCAGCTTAGGGACTAGCGGGGGGGCCAATGAGCAGTTCTTC. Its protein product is CASSLGTSGGANEQFF.

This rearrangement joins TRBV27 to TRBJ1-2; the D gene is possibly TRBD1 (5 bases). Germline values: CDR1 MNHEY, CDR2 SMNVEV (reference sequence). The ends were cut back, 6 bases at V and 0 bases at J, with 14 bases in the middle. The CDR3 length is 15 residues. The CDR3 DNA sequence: TGTGCCAGCAGCGACCGGGACGGAGCTAACTATGGCTACACCTTC. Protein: CASSDRDGANYGYTF.

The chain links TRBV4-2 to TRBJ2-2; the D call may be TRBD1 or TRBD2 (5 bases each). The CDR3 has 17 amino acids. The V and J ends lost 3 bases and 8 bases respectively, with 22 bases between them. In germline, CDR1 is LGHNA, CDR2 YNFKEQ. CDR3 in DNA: TGTGCCAGCAGCCAGCCAGGACCGGGGACGTCTTCGGGGGAGCTGTTTTTT. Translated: CASSQPGPGTSSGELFF.